Detailed here is one T cell receptor (beta chain). This sample is drawn from a study of OX40 agonist ivuxolimab in advanced cancers. Study-wide background: The mean age was approximately 60 years, ranging from about 20 to 79, with more than 70% of participants male.

The CDR3 totals 17 residues. V lost 5 bases, J lost 0 bases, and 17 bases lay in between. CDR1 is SGHVS and CDR2 is FNYEAQ in the germline V gene. TCRdb keeps only in-frame clones here, not all; method: immunoSEQ multiplex PCR. The table shows 60,000 or so clones, with 87% occurring only once. This sequence joins TRBV7-6 and TRBJ1-5; D not certain. The source material was CD4+ or CD8+ T cells sorted from blood, sampled in a trial of the OX40 agonist ivuxolimab. This clonotype was obtained from an adult with an advanced solid tumor such as melanoma, head and neck, liver or kidney cancer. The CDR3 loop is CASSPGISEYSNQPQHF. CDR3 nucleotide sequence: TGTGCCAGCAGCCCGGGAATTTCCGAATATAGCAATCAGCCCCAGCATTTT.